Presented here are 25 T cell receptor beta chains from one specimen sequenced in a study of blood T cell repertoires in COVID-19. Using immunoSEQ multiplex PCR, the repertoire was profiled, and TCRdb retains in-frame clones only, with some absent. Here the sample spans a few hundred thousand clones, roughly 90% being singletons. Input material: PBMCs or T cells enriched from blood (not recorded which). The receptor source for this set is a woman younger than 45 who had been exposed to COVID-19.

CDR3 protein: CASSYSRTSQTQYF. The CDR3 DNA sequence: TGTGCCAGCAGTTACTCGAGGACTAGTCAGACCCAGTACTTC. This chain connects TRBV6-6 to TRBJ2-5; 7 nucleotides agree with TRBD2. CDR3 length: 14 residues. J gave up 6 bases and V 0 bases, and 4 bases lay outside the gene matches. CDR1 and CDR2 (germline): MNHNY, SVGAGI (reference sequence).

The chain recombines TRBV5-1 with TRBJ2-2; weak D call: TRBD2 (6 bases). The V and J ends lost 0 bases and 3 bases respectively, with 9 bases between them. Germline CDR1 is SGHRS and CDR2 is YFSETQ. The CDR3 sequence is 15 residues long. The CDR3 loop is CASSLAPGDTGELFF. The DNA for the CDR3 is TGCGCCAGCAGCTTGGCACCGGGAGACACCGGGGAGCTGTTTTTT. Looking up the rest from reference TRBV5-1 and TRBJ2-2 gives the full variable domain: KAGVTQTPRYLIKTRGQQVTLSCSPISGHRSVSWYQQTPGQGLQFLFEYFSETQRNKGNFPGRFSGRQFSNSRSEMNVSTLELGDSALYLCASSLAPGDTGELFFGEGSRLTVL.

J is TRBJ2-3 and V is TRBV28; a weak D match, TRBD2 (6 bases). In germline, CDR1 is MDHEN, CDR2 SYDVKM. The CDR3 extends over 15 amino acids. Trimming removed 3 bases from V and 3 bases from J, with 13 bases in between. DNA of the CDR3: TGTGCCAGCAGTTTGCCGGGAGTCGGAACAGATACGCAGTATTTT. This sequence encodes CASSLPGVGTDTQYF.

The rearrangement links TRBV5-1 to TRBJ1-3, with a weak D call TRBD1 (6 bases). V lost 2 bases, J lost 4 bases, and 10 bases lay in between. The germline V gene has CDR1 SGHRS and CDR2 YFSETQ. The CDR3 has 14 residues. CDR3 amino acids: CASSFQGQGNTIYF. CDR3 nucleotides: TGCGCCAGCAGCTTTCAGGGGCAGGGAAACACCATATATTTT.

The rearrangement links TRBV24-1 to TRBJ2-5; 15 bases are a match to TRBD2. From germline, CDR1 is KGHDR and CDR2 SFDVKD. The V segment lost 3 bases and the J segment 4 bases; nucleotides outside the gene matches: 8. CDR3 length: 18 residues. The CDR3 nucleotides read TGTGCCACCAGTGATATGGGACTAGCGGGAGGCCCCGGAGAGACCCAGTACTTC. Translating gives CATSDMGLAGGPGETQYF.

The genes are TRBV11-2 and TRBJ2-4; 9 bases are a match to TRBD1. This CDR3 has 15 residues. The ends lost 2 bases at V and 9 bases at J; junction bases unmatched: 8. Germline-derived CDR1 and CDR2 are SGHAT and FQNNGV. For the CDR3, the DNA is TGTGCCAGCAGCTTAAGGGGACAGGGAGCGGCCATTCAGTACTTC. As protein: CASSLRGQGAAIQYF.

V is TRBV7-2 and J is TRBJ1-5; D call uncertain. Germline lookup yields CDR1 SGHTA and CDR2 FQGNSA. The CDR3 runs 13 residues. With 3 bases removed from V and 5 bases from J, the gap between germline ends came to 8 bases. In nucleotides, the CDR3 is TGTGCCAGCAGCTTGGTGGGAGATCAGCCCCAGCATTTT. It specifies CASSLVGDQPQHF.

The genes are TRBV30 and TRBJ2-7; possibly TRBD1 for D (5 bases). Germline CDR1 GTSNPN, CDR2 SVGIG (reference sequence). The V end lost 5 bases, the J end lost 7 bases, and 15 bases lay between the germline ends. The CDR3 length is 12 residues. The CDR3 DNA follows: TGTGCCTGGGATCAGGGCCCGGGTGAGCAGTACTTC. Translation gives CAWDQGPGEQYF.

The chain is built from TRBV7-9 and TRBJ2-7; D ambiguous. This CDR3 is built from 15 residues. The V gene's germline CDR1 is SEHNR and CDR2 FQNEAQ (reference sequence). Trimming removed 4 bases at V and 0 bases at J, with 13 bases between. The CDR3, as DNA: TGTGCCAGCAGCTACGGTGGAGCGAACTCCTACGAGCAGTACTTC. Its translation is CASSYGGANSYEQYF.

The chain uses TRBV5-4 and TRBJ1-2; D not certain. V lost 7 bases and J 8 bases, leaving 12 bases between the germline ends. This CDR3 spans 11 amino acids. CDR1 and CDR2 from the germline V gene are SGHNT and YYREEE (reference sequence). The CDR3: CASYLLQGYTF. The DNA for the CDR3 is TGTGCCAGCTACCTTTTACAAGGCTACACCTTC.

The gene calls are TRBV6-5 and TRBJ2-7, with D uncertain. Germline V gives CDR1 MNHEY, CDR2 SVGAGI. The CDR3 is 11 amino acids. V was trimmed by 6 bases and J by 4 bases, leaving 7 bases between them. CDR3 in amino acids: CASSRVYEQYF. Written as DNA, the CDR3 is TGTGCCAGCAGCCGAGTGTACGAGCAGTACTTC.

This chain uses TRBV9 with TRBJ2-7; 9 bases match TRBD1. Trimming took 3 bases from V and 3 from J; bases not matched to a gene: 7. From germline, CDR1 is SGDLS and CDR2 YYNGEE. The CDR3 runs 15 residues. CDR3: CASSDGTGKSYEQYF. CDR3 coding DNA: TGTGCCAGCAGCGACGGGACAGGGAAGAGCTACGAGCAGTACTTC.

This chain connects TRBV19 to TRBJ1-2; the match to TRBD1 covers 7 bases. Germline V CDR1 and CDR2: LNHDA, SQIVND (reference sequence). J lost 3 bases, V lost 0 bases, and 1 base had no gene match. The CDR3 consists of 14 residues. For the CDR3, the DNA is TGTGCCAGTAGTATAGATGACAGGGACTATGGCTACACCTTC. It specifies CASSIDDRDYGYTF.

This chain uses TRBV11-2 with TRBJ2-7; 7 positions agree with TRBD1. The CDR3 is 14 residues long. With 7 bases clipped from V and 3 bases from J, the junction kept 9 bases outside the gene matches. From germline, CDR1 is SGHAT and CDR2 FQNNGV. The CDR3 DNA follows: TGTGCCAGCACCGACGGGACAGCTATCTACGAGCAGTACTTC. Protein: CASTDGTAIYEQYF.

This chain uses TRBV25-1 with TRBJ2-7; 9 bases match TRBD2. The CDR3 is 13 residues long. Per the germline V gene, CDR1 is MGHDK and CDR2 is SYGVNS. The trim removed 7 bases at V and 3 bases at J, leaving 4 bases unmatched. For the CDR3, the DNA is TGTGCCAGCATATCTAGCGGGGTCTACGAGCAGTACTTC. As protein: CASISSGVYEQYF.

The chain's CDR3 is CASSVEAGEFTEAFF. The CDR3 nucleotides read TGTGCCAGCAGCGTAGAGGCAGGGGAGTTCACTGAAGCTTTCTTT. The chain recombines TRBV9 with TRBJ1-1, with D perhaps TRBD1 (6 bases). V was trimmed by 0 bases and J by 4 bases, leaving 13 bases between them. Germline CDR1 is SGDLS and CDR2 is YYNGEE. The CDR3 is made up of 15 amino acids.

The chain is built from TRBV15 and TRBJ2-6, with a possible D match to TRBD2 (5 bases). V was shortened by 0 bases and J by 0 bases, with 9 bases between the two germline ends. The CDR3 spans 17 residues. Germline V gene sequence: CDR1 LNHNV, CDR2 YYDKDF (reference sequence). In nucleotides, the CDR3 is TGTGCCACCAGCAGAGATAGCGTCCTCTCTGGGGCCAACGTCCTGACTTTC. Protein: CATSRDSVLSGANVLTF.

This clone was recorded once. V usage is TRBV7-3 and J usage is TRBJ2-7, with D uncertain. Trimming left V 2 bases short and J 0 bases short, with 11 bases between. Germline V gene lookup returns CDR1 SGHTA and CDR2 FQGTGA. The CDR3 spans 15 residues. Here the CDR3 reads CASSLASGSSYEQYF. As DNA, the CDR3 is TGTGCCAGCAGCTTAGCGTCCGGTAGCTCCTACGAGCAGTACTTC.

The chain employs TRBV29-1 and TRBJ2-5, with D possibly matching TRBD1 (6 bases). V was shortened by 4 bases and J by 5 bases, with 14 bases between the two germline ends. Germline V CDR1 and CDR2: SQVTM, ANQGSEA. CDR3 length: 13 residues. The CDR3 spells CSVGAAQGETQYF. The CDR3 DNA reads TGCAGCGTTGGGGCAGCTCAGGGGGAGACCCAGTACTTC.

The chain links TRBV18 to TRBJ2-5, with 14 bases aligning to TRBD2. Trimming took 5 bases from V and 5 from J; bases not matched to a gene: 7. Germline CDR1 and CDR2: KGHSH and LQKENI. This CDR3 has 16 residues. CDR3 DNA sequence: TGTGCCAGCTCAGCCGGGACTAGCGGGAGTGGCGAGACCCAGTACTTC. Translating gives CASSAGTSGSGETQYF.

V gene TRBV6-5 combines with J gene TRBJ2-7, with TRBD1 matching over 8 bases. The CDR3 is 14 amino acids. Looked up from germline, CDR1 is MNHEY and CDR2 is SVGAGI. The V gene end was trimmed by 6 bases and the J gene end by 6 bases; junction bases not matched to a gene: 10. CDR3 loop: CASSRGQKLGEQYF. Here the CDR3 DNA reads TGTGCCAGCAGCAGGGGGCAGAAGCTCGGCGAGCAGTACTTC.

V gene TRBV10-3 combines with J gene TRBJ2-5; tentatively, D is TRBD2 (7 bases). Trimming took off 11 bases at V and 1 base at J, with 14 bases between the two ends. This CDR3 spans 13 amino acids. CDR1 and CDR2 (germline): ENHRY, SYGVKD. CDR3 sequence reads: CASSGGSQETQYF. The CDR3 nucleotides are TGTGCCTCTTCGGGGGGCAGCCAAGAGACCCAGTACTTC.

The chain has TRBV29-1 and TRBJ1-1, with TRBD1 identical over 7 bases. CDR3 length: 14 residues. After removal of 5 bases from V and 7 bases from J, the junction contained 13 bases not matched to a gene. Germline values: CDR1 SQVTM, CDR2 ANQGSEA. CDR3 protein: CSVRGGGVGLEAFF. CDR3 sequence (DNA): TGCAGCGTTCGAGGGGGCGGTGTAGGACTTGAAGCTTTCTTT.

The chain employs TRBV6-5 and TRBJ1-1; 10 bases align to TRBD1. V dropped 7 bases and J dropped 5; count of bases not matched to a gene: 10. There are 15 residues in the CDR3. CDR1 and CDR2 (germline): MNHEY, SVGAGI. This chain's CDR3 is CASKFPGTGATEAFF. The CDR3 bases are TGTGCCAGCAAATTCCCCGGGACAGGGGCGACTGAAGCTTTCTTT.

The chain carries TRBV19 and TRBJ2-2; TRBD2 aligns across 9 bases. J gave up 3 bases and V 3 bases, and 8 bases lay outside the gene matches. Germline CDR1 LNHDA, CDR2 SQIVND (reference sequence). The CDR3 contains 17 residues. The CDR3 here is CASSISLAGHYTGELFF. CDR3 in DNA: TGTGCCAGTAGTATTTCGCTAGCGGGACATTACACCGGGGAGCTGTTTTTT.